A selection of T cell receptor beta chains follows, all from one sample in a study of blood T cell repertoires in COVID-19. Profiling relied on immunoSEQ multiplex PCR, and the TCRdb table lists in-frame clones only, not all of them. The table records 350,000 to 400,000 clones, 88% of them present only once. Specimen: PBMCs or T cells enriched from blood (not recorded which). The receptors were sampled from a young woman who had recovered from COVID-19. Both conserved end residues are part of each CDR3. The order of the fields is D gene, V gene, J gene, clone size, CDR3 protein, CDR3 DNA. The D gene is left open where the match is weak. Size values are once, few and many counts, or a class for expanded clones, and some rows have none.

d_call: .; v_call: TRBV2; j_call: TRBJ1-6; clone_size: .; cdr3_aa: CASRRGIPFNSPLHF; cdr3_nt: TGTGCCAGCAGGAGGGGGATACCCTTTAATTCACCCCTCCACTTT
d_call: TRBD1; v_call: TRBV9; j_call: TRBJ2-7; clone_size: .; cdr3_aa: CASSVGTGPSYEQYF; cdr3_nt: TGTGCCAGCAGCGTAGGGACAGGACCTTCTTACGAGCAGTACTTC
d_call: .; v_call: TRBV12-3/TRBV12-4; j_call: TRBJ1-1; clone_size: .; cdr3_aa: CASSPSLTTEAFF; cdr3_nt: TGTGCCAGCAGTCCGAGCCTCACCACTGAAGCTTTCTTT
d_call: TRBD1; v_call: TRBV5-6; j_call: TRBJ1-6; clone_size: .; cdr3_aa: CASSPGQGNSPLHF; cdr3_nt: TGTGCCAGCAGCCCTGGACAGGGAAATTCACCCCTCCACTTT
d_call: .; v_call: TRBV11-2; j_call: TRBJ2-7; clone_size: .; cdr3_aa: CASSLGVGGEQYF; cdr3_nt: TGTGCCAGCAGCTTAGGGGTAGGGGGCGAGCAGTACTTC
d_call: .; v_call: TRBV6-2/TRBV6-3; j_call: TRBJ2-5; clone_size: .; cdr3_aa: CASSYASGGLVQETQYF; cdr3_nt: TGTGCCAGCAGTTACGCCTCGGGGGGCTTAGTACAAGAGACCCAGTACTTC
d_call: .; v_call: TRBV30; j_call: TRBJ1-1; clone_size: .; cdr3_aa: CAWSMLEEAFF; cdr3_nt: TGTGCCTGGAGTATGCTTGAGGAAGCTTTCTTT
d_call: .; v_call: TRBV5-1; j_call: TRBJ2-6; clone_size: .; cdr3_aa: CASSFGGSGANVLTF; cdr3_nt: TGCGCCAGCAGCTTCGGGGGTAGCGGGGCCAACGTCCTGACTTTC
d_call: .; v_call: TRBV18; j_call: TRBJ1-3; clone_size: .; cdr3_aa: CASSPFDTSSGNTIYF; cdr3_nt: TGTGCCAGCTCACCATTCGACACGAGCTCTGGAAACACCATATATTTT
d_call: TRBD1; v_call: TRBV30; j_call: TRBJ1-2; clone_size: .; cdr3_aa: CAWSARTGIYGYTF; cdr3_nt: TGTGCCTGGAGTGCCCGGACAGGGATCTATGGCTACACCTTC
d_call: .; v_call: TRBV28; j_call: TRBJ1-1; clone_size: .; cdr3_aa: CASRLTGGNTEAFF; cdr3_nt: TGTGCCAGCAGACTCACGGGAGGGAACACTGAAGCTTTCTTT
d_call: .; v_call: TRBV7-9; j_call: TRBJ1-1; clone_size: .; cdr3_aa: CASSQTDNTEAFF; cdr3_nt: TGTGCCAGCAGCCAAACAGATAACACTGAAGCTTTCTTT
d_call: .; v_call: TRBV29-1; j_call: TRBJ1-1; clone_size: .; cdr3_aa: CSALRDTAILNTEAFF; cdr3_nt: TGCAGCGCTCTCCGGGACACGGCTATTCTGAACACTGAAGCTTTCTTT
d_call: .; v_call: TRBV5-1; j_call: TRBJ2-3; clone_size: .; cdr3_aa: CASSGGSGALGASTDTQYF; cdr3_nt: TGCGCCAGCAGCGGCGGTAGCGGCGCACTAGGAGCTAGCACAGATACGCAGTATTTT
d_call: .; v_call: TRBV7-3; j_call: TRBJ1-1; clone_size: few; cdr3_aa: CASSLTGGATEAFF; cdr3_nt: TGTGCCAGCAGCTTAACCGGGGGGGCCACTGAAGCTTTCTTT
d_call: TRBD2; v_call: TRBV9; j_call: TRBJ2-7; clone_size: .; cdr3_aa: CASSPGGGLTSYEQYF; cdr3_nt: TGTGCCAGCAGCCCTGGGGGGGGACTAACGTCCTACGAGCAGTACTTC
d_call: .; v_call: TRBV4-1; j_call: TRBJ2-6; clone_size: .; cdr3_aa: CASSQGPGGGTSGANVLTF; cdr3_nt: TGCGCCAGCAGCCAAGGGCCGGGCGGAGGCACCTCTGGGGCCAACGTCCTGACTTTC
d_call: TRBD2; v_call: TRBV30; j_call: TRBJ2-1; clone_size: few; cdr3_aa: CAWSVLAGAVQFF; cdr3_nt: TGTGCCTGGAGTGTACTAGCGGGGGCGGTGCAGTTCTTC
d_call: TRBD2; v_call: TRBV7-3; j_call: TRBJ2-1; clone_size: .; cdr3_aa: CASSSGLATNEQFF; cdr3_nt: TGTGCCAGCAGCTCCGGACTAGCGACGAATGAGCAGTTCTTC
d_call: .; v_call: TRBV2; j_call: TRBJ2-1; clone_size: .; cdr3_aa: CASSEEVSSYNEQFF; cdr3_nt: TGTGCCAGCAGTGAGGAGGTGAGCTCCTACAATGAGCAGTTCTTC
d_call: .; v_call: TRBV4-1; j_call: TRBJ2-7; clone_size: .; cdr3_aa: CASSQGADQDEQYF; cdr3_nt: TGCGCCAGCAGCCAAGGGGCAGATCAGGACGAGCAGTACTTC
d_call: .; v_call: TRBV28; j_call: TRBJ1-2; clone_size: few; cdr3_aa: CASSSVVGPINYGYTF; cdr3_nt: TGTGCCAGCAGTTCGGTTGTGGGGCCCATCAACTATGGCTACACCTTC
d_call: TRBD1; v_call: TRBV7-9; j_call: TRBJ1-1; clone_size: .; cdr3_aa: CASSLEGTGRTEAFF; cdr3_nt: TGTGCCAGCAGCTTAGAGGGGACAGGTCGGACTGAAGCTTTCTTT
d_call: TRBD1; v_call: TRBV12-3/TRBV12-4; j_call: TRBJ2-1; clone_size: .; cdr3_aa: CASSDRVEDEQFF; cdr3_nt: TGTGCCAGCAGTGACAGGGTTGAGGATGAGCAGTTCTTC
d_call: .; v_call: TRBV4-2; j_call: TRBJ2-7; clone_size: .; cdr3_aa: CASSQGLPSSYEQYF; cdr3_nt: TGTGCCAGCAGCCAAGGACTACCTAGCTCCTACGAGCAGTACTTC
d_call: .; v_call: TRBV29-1; j_call: TRBJ2-2; clone_size: .; cdr3_aa: CSVRGAAFTGELFF; cdr3_nt: TGCAGCGTGCGAGGCGCAGCTTTCACCGGGGAGCTGTTTTTT
d_call: .; v_call: TRBV30; j_call: TRBJ1-1; clone_size: .; cdr3_aa: CAWSVGMAADTEAFF; cdr3_nt: TGTGCCTGGAGTGTTGGTATGGCGGCAGACACTGAAGCTTTCTTT